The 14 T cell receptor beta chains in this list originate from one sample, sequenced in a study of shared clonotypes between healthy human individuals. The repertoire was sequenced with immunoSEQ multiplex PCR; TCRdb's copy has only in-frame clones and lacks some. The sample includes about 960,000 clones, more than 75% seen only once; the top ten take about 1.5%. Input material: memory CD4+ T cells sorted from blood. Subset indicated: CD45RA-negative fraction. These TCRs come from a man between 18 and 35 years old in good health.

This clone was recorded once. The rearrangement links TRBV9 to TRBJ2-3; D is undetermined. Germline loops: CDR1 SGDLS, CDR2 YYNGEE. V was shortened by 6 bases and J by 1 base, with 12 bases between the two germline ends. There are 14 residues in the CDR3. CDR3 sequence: CASTVRSGTDTQYF. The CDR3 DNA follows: TGTGCCAGCACCGTGCGGTCTGGCACAGATACGCAGTATTTT.

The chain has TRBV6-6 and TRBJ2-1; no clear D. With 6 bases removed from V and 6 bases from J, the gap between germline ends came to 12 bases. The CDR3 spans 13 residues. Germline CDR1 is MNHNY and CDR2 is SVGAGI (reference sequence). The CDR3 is CASRPMLGNEQFF. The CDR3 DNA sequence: TGTGCCAGCAGACCGATGTTGGGCAATGAGCAGTTCTTC.

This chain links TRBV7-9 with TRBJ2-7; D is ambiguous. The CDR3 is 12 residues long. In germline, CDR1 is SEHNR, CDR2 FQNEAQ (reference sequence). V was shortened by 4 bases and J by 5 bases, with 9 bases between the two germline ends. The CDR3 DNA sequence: TGTGCCAGCAGCTCCAGACGGGACGAGCAGTACTTC. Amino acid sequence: CASSSRRDEQYF.

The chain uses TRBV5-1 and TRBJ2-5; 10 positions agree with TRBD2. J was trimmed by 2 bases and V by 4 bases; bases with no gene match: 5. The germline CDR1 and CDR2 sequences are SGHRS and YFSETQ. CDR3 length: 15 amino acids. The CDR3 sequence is CASSRSGGAQETQYF. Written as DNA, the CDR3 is TGCGCCAGCAGCCGAAGCGGGGGGGCTCAAGAGACCCAGTACTTC.

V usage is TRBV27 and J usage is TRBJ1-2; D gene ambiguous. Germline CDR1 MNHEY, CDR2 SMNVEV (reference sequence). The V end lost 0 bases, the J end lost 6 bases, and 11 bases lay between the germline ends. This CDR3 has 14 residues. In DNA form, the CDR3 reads TGTGCCAGCAGTTTATCCGGCATGGGAAATGGCTACACCTTC. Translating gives CASSLSGMGNGYTF.

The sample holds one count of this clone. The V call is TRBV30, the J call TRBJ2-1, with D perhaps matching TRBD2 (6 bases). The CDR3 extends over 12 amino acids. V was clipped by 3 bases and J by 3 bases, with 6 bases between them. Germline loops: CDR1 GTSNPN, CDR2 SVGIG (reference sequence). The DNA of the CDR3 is TGTGCCTGGAGCGGGGGCTACAATGAGCAGTTCTTC. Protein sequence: CAWSGGYNEQFF.

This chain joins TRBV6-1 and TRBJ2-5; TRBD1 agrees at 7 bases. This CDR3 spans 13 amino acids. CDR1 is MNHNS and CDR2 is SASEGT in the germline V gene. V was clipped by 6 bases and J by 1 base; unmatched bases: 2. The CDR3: CASRGQTQETQYF. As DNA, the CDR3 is TGTGCCAGCAGGGGACAGACCCAAGAGACCCAGTACTTC.

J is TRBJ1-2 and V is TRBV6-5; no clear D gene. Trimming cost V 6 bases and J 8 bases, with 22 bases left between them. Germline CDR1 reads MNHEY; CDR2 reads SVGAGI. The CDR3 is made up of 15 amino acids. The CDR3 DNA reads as TGTGCCAGCAGCACGGCGGCCTACCACGGCAGGGGCTACACCTTC. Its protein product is CASSTAAYHGRGYTF.

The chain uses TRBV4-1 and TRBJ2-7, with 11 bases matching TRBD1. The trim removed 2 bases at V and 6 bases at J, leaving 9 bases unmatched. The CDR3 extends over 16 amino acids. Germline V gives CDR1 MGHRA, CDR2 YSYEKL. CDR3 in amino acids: CASSQHRAGTGGEQYF. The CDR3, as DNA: TGCGCCAGCAGCCAACATCGCGCCGGGACAGGGGGCGAGCAGTACTTC.

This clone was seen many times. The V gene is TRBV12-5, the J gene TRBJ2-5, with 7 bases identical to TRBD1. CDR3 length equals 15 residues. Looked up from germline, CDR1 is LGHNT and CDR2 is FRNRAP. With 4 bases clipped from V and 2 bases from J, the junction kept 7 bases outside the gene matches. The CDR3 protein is CASGYPTGVQETQYF. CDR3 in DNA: TGTGCTAGTGGTTATCCCACAGGGGTACAAGAGACCCAGTACTTC.

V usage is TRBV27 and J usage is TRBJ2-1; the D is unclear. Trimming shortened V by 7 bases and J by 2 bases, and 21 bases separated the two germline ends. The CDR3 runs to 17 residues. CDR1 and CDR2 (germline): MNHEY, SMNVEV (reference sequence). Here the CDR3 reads CASTELRSLSPYNEQFF. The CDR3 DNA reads TGTGCCAGCACCGAGCTAAGAAGCTTATCTCCCTACAATGAGCAGTTCTTC.

CDR3: CASSLREGLYGYTF. CDR3 DNA: TGTGCCAGCAGCTTACGGGAGGGCCTATATGGCTACACCTTC. V gene TRBV7-8 combines with J gene TRBJ1-2; D unclear. The CDR3 is 14 amino acids. From germline, CDR1 is SGHVS and CDR2 FQNEAQ. Between the trimmed V and J ends, which lost 2 bases and 5 bases, there was a span of 12 bases.

In DNA form, the CDR3 reads TGTGCCAGCAGTTTATCACAGGGGGCGATTGGGCAGTACTTC. This translates into CASSLSQGAIGQYF. This rearrangement joins TRBV27 to TRBJ2-7, with 9 bases matching TRBD1. Germline loops: CDR1 MNHEY, CDR2 SMNVEV (reference sequence). This CDR3 region has 14 residues. J lost 9 bases, V lost 0 bases, and 6 bases had no gene match.

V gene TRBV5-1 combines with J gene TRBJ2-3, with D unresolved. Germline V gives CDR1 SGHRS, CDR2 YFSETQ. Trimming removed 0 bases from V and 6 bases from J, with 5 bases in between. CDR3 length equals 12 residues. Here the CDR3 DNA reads TGCGCCAGCAGCTTGGGAAGGGATACGCAGTATTTT. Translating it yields CASSLGRDTQYF.